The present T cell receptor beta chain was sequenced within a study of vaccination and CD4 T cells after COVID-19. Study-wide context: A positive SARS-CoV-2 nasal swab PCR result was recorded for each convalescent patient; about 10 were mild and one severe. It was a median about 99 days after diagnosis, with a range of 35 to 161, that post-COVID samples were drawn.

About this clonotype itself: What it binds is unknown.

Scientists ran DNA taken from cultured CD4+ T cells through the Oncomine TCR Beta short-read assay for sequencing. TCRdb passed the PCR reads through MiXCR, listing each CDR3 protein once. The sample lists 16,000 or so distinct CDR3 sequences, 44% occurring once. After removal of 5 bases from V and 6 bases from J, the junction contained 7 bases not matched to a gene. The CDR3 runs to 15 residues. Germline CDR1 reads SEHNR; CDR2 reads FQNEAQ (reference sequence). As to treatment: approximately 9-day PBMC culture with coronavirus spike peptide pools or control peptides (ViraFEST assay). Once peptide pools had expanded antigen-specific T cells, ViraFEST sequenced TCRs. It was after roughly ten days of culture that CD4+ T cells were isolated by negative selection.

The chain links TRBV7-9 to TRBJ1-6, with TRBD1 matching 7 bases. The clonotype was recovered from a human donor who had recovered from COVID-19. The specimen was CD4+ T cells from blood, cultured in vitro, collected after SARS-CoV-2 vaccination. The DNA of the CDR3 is TGTGCCAGCAGCACAGTAACAGGGGCTAATTCACCCCTCCACTTT. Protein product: CASSTVTGANSPLHF.